A single sample is the source of the 22 T cell receptor beta chains below, sequenced in a study of CD8+CD57+ T cells in acquired aplastic anemia. Researchers used genomic DNA as the template to profile TCR beta VDJ and CDR3. TCRdb fed the reads into MiXCR, producing one record per CDR3 protein. The table includes approximately 220,000 distinct CDR3 sequences, around 46% detected once. In patients chosen for sequencing, flow cytometry had shown CD8+CD57+ cell expansion. The sequencing sample was made of sorted CD4+, CD8+, or CD8+CD57+ T cells (not recorded which) from PBMCs. The receptors were gathered from a human donor with aplastic anemia.

This chain links TRBV10-1 with TRBJ2-7; D perhaps matches TRBD2 (6 bases). This CDR3 contains 14 residues. Between the trimmed V and J ends, which lost 3 bases and 0 bases, there was a span of 9 bases. CDR1 is WNHNN and CDR2 is SYGVQD in the germline V gene (reference sequence). This CDR3 is CASSDSSGSYEQYF. The CDR3 coding sequence is TGCGCCAGCAGTGATAGTAGCGGCTCCTACGAGCAGTACTTC.

Points on this clonotype: A much more abundant neighbour one base away suggests this may be a read error. The chain uses TRBV7-9 and TRBJ1-1; D gene unclear. Per the germline V gene, CDR1 is SEHNR and CDR2 is FQNEAQ (reference sequence). Deletions cut 5 bases from V and 10 bases from J, with 20 bases between. The CDR3 contains 14 residues. CDR3 amino acids: CASSQDEPEAGAFF. The CDR3 region has the DNA TGTGCCAGCAGCCAAGATGAGCCGGAGGCTGGAGCTTTCTTT.

The chain has TRBV12-3 or TRBV12-4 and TRBJ2-7, with D hard to call. Trimming shortened V by 3 bases and J by 0 bases, and 6 bases separated the two germline ends. This CDR3 region has 13 residues. DNA for the CDR3: TGTGCCAGCAGTTTTCTCAGCTCCTACGAGCAGTACTTC. It specifies CASSFLSSYEQYF.

For this clonotype: A much larger clone sits a single nucleotide away, making a read error possible. The CDR3: CASSVGGRSADTQHF. The CDR3 region has the DNA TGTGCCAGCAGCGTGGGCGGGAGATCAGCAGATACGCAGCATTTT. The chain couples TRBV7-9 to TRBJ2-3; no clear D. Judging by the DNA end, TRBJ1-5 fits better; the J call may be wrong. CDR3 size: 15 residues. Germline V gives CDR1 SEHNR, CDR2 FQNEAQ (reference sequence).

In its sample, this clonotype was seen once. This sequence joins TRBV10-3 and TRBJ2-7, with D possibly called TRBD1 or TRBD2 (8 bases each). Germline loops: CDR1 ENHRY, CDR2 SYGVKD. The ends were cut back, 10 bases at V and 6 bases at J, with 34 bases in the middle. The CDR3 sequence is 18 residues long. CDR3 nucleotides: TGTGCCAGCAGATGGACCCGGGACAGGACGGCACGGGGGGGCGAGCAGTACTTC. Translation gives CASRWTRDRTARGGEQYF.

This clonotype has more than one count but fewer than ten. This chain joins TRBV15 and TRBJ2-7; TRBD1 or TRBD2 may be the D gene (5 bases each). V lost 1 base and J lost 5, with 12 bases in between. Germline CDR1 reads LNHNV; CDR2 reads YYDKDF (reference sequence). The CDR3 is made up of 14 amino acids. The CDR3 here is CATSRGGLTNEQYF. CDR3 bases: TGTGCCACCAGCAGAGGGGGGTTAACCAACGAGCAGTACTTC.

The chain has TRBV2 and TRBJ2-5, with a weak D call TRBD2 (6 bases). Germline CDR1 is SNHLY and CDR2 is FYNNEI. V lost 1 base and J lost 5, with 17 bases in between. The CDR3 has 16 residues. The CDR3 DNA reads TGTGCCAGCAGTGAAGAGCCAGCGGGCAATTTGGAGACCCAGTACTTC. The encoded protein is CASSEEPAGNLETQYF.

The V and J genes are TRBV25-1 and TRBJ1-1; possibly TRBD1 for D (6 bases). V shed 3 bases and J shed 6 bases, with 14 bases lying between them. There are 14 residues in the CDR3. CDR1 MGHDK and CDR2 SYGVNS come from the germline V gene. The CDR3 loop reads CASSEAGAWSEAFF. In DNA form, the CDR3 reads TGTGCCAGCAGTGAGGCAGGGGCATGGTCTGAAGCTTTCTTT.

To note about this clonotype: A much larger clone sits a single nucleotide away, making a read error possible. This chain links TRBV19 with TRBJ2-1, with TRBD1 matching over 8 bases. The germline V gene encodes CDR1 LNHDA and CDR2 SQIVND (reference sequence). This CDR3 has 14 amino acids. CDR3 nucleotides: TGTGCCAGTAGTATGGCTCACAGGGGGTATGAGCGGTTCTTC. Translated: CASSMAHRGYERFF.

This clonotype showed up many times. V gene TRBV12-3 or TRBV12-4 combines with J gene TRBJ2-3; TRBD2 aligns across 10 bases. There are 15 residues in the CDR3. The V and J ends lost 6 bases and 2 bases, in that order; junction bases with no gene match: 5. For the CDR3, the DNA is TGTGCCAGCAGACACAGCGGGGGGGACACAGATACGCAGTATTTT. Translation gives CASRHSGGDTDTQYF.

This clonotype was observed once. For the CDR3, the DNA is TGTGCCACCAGCAAGGGGGAATCTGGAAACACCATATATTTT. It translates to CATSKGESGNTIYF. The V call is TRBV15, the J call TRBJ1-3; the D gene is possibly TRBD1 (6 bases). There are 14 residues in the CDR3. CDR1 is LNHNV and CDR2 is YYDKDF in the germline V gene (reference sequence). The V end lost 4 bases, the J end lost 1 base, and 8 bases lay between the germline ends.

This rearrangement joins TRBV5-6 to TRBJ1-2, with D perhaps TRBD1 (6 bases). CDR3 length equals 15 residues. Trimming removed 4 bases from V and 8 bases from J, with 21 bases in between. Germline V gives CDR1 SGHDT, CDR2 YYEEEE. For the CDR3, the DNA is TGTGCCAGCAGCCTGGGACAAGGGGGGACTCTGGGCTACACCTTC. The encoded protein is CASSLGQGGTLGYTF.

V is TRBV9 and J is TRBJ2-7; a weak D match, TRBD2 (5 bases). The germline V gene encodes CDR1 SGDLS and CDR2 YYNGEE. There are 13 residues in the CDR3. Trimming pared 0 bases from V and 5 bases from J, leaving 9 bases between. The CDR3, as DNA: TGTGCCAGCAGCGTAGCCTCCGGGGACGAGCAGTACTTC. It encodes CASSVASGDEQYF. The full variable domain, in which reference TRBV9 and TRBJ2-7 provide the parts outside the CDR3, is DSGVTQTPKHLITATGQRVTLRCSPRSGDLSVYWYQQSLDQGLQFLIQYYNGEERAKGNILERFSAQQFPDLHSELNLSSLELGDSALYFCASSVASGDEQYFGPGTRLTVT.

The chain is built from TRBV9 and TRBJ2-1, with 12 bases that match TRBD2. Germline CDR1 SGDLS, CDR2 YYNGEE. Trimming removed 0 bases from V and 8 bases from J; junction bases left unmatched: 6. The CDR3 has 16 amino acids. CDR3 sequence reads: CASSVDRTSGIHEQFF. The CDR3 nucleotides read TGTGCCAGCAGCGTAGATAGGACTAGCGGGATCCATGAGCAGTTCTTC.

As concerns this clonotype: One end of the junction varies from germline; a read error may be responsible. The V and J genes are TRBV6-1 and TRBJ1-1, with 7 bases identical to TRBD1. Germline V gene sequence: CDR1 MNHNS, CDR2 SASEGT. The CDR3 has 15 residues. CDR3: CAGSYLGGAGAEAFF. CDR3 coding DNA: TGTGCCGGCAGTTATTTAGGGGGCGCCGGGGCTGAAGCTTTCTTT.

In its sample, this clonotype was seen many times. The V call is TRBV9, the J call TRBJ1-1; a weak D match, TRBD1 (6 bases). The CDR3 is made up of 16 amino acids. CDR1 and CDR2 (germline): SGDLS, YYNGEE. V was trimmed by 4 bases and J by 3 bases, leaving 19 bases between them. The CDR3 DNA sequence: TGTGCCAGCAGCCCACGCTTGGACGGGGGGCACACTGAAGCTTTCTTT. Amino acid sequence: CASSPRLDGGHTEAFF.

This clonotype was picked up many times. This chain connects TRBV7-9 to TRBJ1-2; 8 bases line up with TRBD1. The V gene end was trimmed by 1 base and the J gene end by 2 bases; junction bases not matched to a gene: 12. The CDR3 runs to 18 residues. Germline-derived CDR1 and CDR2 are SEHNR and FQNEAQ (reference sequence). CDR3 amino acids: CASSLEGTGEILNYGYTF. The CDR3 DNA follows: TGTGCCAGCAGCTTAGAAGGGACAGGCGAAATTCTAAACTATGGCTACACCTTC.

This clonotype was observed at least ten times. This chain connects TRBV12-3 or TRBV12-4 to TRBJ2-1; the match to TRBD1 covers 10 bases. The V and J ends lost 7 bases and 5 bases, in that order; junction bases with no gene match: 8. The CDR3 length is 15 residues. DNA of the CDR3: TGTGCCAGCATTCAGGACAGGGGGTTCCACAATGAGCAGTTCTTC. Residues: CASIQDRGFHNEQFF.

This clonotype has a count of ten or more. The J gene is TRBJ2-5, the V gene TRBV20-1; TRBD2 agrees at 7 bases. V dropped 4 bases and J dropped 1; count of bases not matched to a gene: 9. Germline V CDR1 and CDR2: DFQATT, SNEGSKA (reference sequence). The CDR3 has 15 amino acids. For the CDR3, the DNA is TGCAGTGCTACGGGTCGGCGGGGGTTCCAAGAGACCCAGTACTTC. Protein sequence: CSATGRRGFQETQYF.

This clonotype was seen many times. The chain employs TRBV20-1 and TRBJ2-1, with TRBD2 matching 8 bases. The CDR3 has 13 residues. Per germline, CDR1 DFQATT and CDR2 SNEGSKA (reference sequence). V lost 4 bases, J lost 6 bases, and 5 bases stayed unmatched. CDR3 sequence: CSAKLSGVNEQFF. The CDR3, as DNA: TGCAGTGCTAAGCTTAGCGGGGTCAATGAGCAGTTCTTC.

The chain recombines TRBV28 with TRBJ1-2; D call uncertain. Trimming removed 1 base at V and 4 bases at J, with 7 bases between. The length of the CDR3 is 13 residues. CDR1 is MDHEN, CDR2 SYDVKM, per germline. CDR3 in DNA: TGTGCCAGCAGTTTATCAACCGTCTATGGCTACACCTTC. Translation gives CASSLSTVYGYTF.

This clonotype was seen a handful of times. The V and J genes are TRBV7-6 and TRBJ2-3; D may match TRBD1 or TRBD2 (5 bases each). The CDR3 is made up of 16 amino acids. Trimming removed 3 bases from V and 3 bases from J, with 16 bases in between. Germline assignment: CDR1 SGHVS and CDR2 FNYEAQ. The CDR3 bases are TGTGCCAGCAGCTTGGGGGTGGGCAGAACGACAGATACGCAGTATTTT. Amino acids: CASSLGVGRTTDTQYF.